This passage covers 20 T cell receptor beta chains from one sample sequenced in a study of human thymus T cells (dated by TCRdb to 2019 to 2021). The library was made by the immunoSEQ multiplex PCR assay. TCRdb took over this immuneACCESS table, retaining in-frame rearrangements with V and J assigned. Such tables are incomplete; in checked studies, under half of the missing clones stem from an unresolved V gene, and the remainder is unexplained. The sample table contains about 44,000 clones; only one count was recorded for around 94% of them. The biggest ten clones account for roughly 0.12% of the sample. Sequencing input: blood. The origin of the receptors is a boy in the first two years of life with a congenital heart defect but otherwise immunologically healthy.

V usage is TRBV11-2 and J usage is TRBJ2-1; D possibly corresponds to TRBD2 (7 bases). Germline V gene sequence: CDR1 SGHAT, CDR2 FQNNGV. V lost 0 bases and J lost 5, with 11 bases in between. This CDR3 is 15 amino acids long. The CDR3 here is CASSLEVGGDNEQFF. DNA for the CDR3: TGTGCCAGCAGCTTAGAGGTAGGGGGGGACAATGAGCAGTTCTTC. The full variable domain, its missing parts supplied by reference TRBV11-2 and TRBJ2-1, is EAGVAQSPRYKIIEKRQSVAFWCNPISGHATLYWYQQILGQGPKLLIQFQNNGVVDDSQLPKDRFSAERLKGVDSTLKIQPAKLEDSAVYLCASSLEVGGDNEQFFGPGTRLTVL.

The rearrangement joins TRBV20-1 to TRBJ2-4; D unclear. Germline V gene data show CDR1 as DFQATT and CDR2 as SNEGSKA (reference sequence). CDR3 size: 11 residues. Here the CDR3 DNA reads TGCATGTCCCCTTCCCAAAACATTCAGTACTTC. Translated: CMSPSQNIQYF.

The chain is built from TRBV7-8 and TRBJ1-3; D remains ambiguous. V lost 5 bases and J 6 bases, leaving 17 bases between the germline ends. Germline CDR1 is SGHVS and CDR2 is FQNEAQ. This CDR3 region has 15 residues. The CDR3 spells CASSSGWERVNTIYF. The CDR3 region has the DNA TGTGCCAGCAGCAGTGGCTGGGAGAGGGTAAACACCATATATTTT.

This chain connects TRBV11-3 to TRBJ2-7, with D possibly TRBD2 on 5 matching bases. The ends were cut back, 5 bases at V and 3 bases at J, with 8 bases in the middle. Per the germline V gene, CDR1 is SGHNT and CDR2 is YENEEA. The CDR3 consists of 12 residues. The CDR3 DNA follows: TGTGCCAGCAGCCCGGGGTACTACGAGCAGTACTTC. This sequence encodes CASSPGYYEQYF.

In its sample, this clone was seen once. The gene calls are TRBV4-3 and TRBJ2-5; TRBD2 agrees at 7 bases. V lost 0 bases to trimming and J lost 5 bases; unmatched junction nucleotides: 6. Germline CDR1 reads LGHNA; CDR2 reads YSLEER. The CDR3 covers 15 residues. This CDR3 reads CASSQETSRRETQYF. Written as DNA, the CDR3 is TGCGCCAGCAGCCAAGAGACTAGCAGAAGGGAGACCCAGTACTTC.

The genes are TRBV28 and TRBJ1-3; D is undetermined. The germline CDR1 and CDR2 sequences are MDHEN and SYDVKM. V gave up 7 bases and J gave up 0 bases, with 16 bases separating them. CDR3 length equals 16 residues. CDR3 sequence (DNA): TGTGCCAGCATCGACTACCGGGCTAGCTCTGGAAACACCATATATTTT. Translating gives CASIDYRASSGNTIYF.

The V gene is TRBV7-2, the J gene TRBJ1-1; a possible D gene is TRBD1 (6 bases). V was trimmed by 6 bases and J by 5 bases, leaving 16 bases between them. This CDR3 comprises 14 residues. Germline assignment: CDR1 SGHTA and CDR2 FQGNSA. In DNA form, the CDR3 reads TGTGCCAGCAGTGAAAGGGGGGGCTGGACTGAAGCTTTCTTT. Protein product: CASSERGGWTEAFF.

The V and J genes are TRBV7-9 and TRBJ2-3; D may match TRBD1 or TRBD2 (5 bases each). Trimming cost V 2 bases and J 1 base, with 10 bases left between them. Germline values: CDR1 SEHNR, CDR2 FQNEAQ (reference sequence). CDR3 size: 15 residues. CDR3 amino acids: CASSLRRDGTDTQYF. In DNA, the CDR3 is TGTGCCAGCAGCTTACGCCGGGACGGCACAGATACGCAGTATTTT.

The chain couples TRBV11-2 to TRBJ2-3; TRBD2 agrees at 14 bases. The CDR3 runs 17 residues. V was clipped by 1 base and J by 2 bases; unmatched bases: 2. Germline-derived CDR1 and CDR2 are SGHAT and FQNNGV. CDR3 in amino acids: CASSLGLAGGPTDTQYF. In nucleotides, the CDR3 is TGTGCCAGCAGCTTAGGACTAGCGGGGGGGCCCACAGATACGCAGTATTTT.

This clone was picked up one time. This sequence joins TRBV7-2 and TRBJ2-1; 10 nucleotides align to TRBD2. Germline CDR1 SGHTA, CDR2 FQGNSA. This CDR3 contains 15 residues. J gave up 2 bases and V 4 bases, and 2 bases lay outside the gene matches. The CDR3 protein is CASSSGTSAYNEQFF. The CDR3 nucleotides are TGTGCCAGCAGCTCCGGGACTAGCGCCTACAATGAGCAGTTCTTC.

This chain connects TRBV4-3 to TRBJ1-2; the match to TRBD1 covers 9 bases. The CDR3 loop spans 14 amino acids. Germline CDR1 is LGHNA and CDR2 is YSLEER. The ends lost 4 bases at V and 0 bases at J; junction bases unmatched: 0. The CDR3 reads CASSRDRANYGYTF. The CDR3 DNA follows: TGCGCCAGCAGCCGGGACAGGGCTAACTATGGCTACACCTTC.

DNA of the CDR3: TGTGCCAGCAGCGTAACAGGGGGCGCTGGAGAGACCCAGTACTTC. It is translated as CASSVTGGAGETQYF. This sequence joins TRBV9 and TRBJ2-5, with 9 bases that match TRBD1. V was pared by 1 base and J by 4 bases, with 5 bases of the junction left unmatched. From germline, CDR1 is SGDLS and CDR2 YYNGEE. CDR3 length: 15 amino acids.

CDR3 amino acids: CASSIGTSAYEQYF. DNA for the CDR3: TGTGCCAGTAGTATAGGGACTAGCGCCTACGAGCAGTACTTC. The chain joins TRBV19 to TRBJ2-7, with TRBD2 identical over 9 bases. Per germline, CDR1 LNHDA and CDR2 SQIVND (reference sequence). CDR3 length equals 14 residues. V was pared by 1 base and J by 2 bases, with 0 bases of the junction left unmatched.

The chain combines TRBV2 with TRBJ2-2; 13 nucleotides line up with TRBD2. There are 17 residues in the CDR3. CDR1 is SNHLY, CDR2 FYNNEI, per germline. The trim removed 5 bases at V and 2 bases at J, leaving 5 bases unmatched. In DNA form, the CDR3 reads TGTGCCAGCAGTAAACTAGCGGGGGGGCCTAACACCGGGGAGCTGTTTTTT. Translating gives CASSKLAGGPNTGELFF.

The chain combines TRBV7-9 with TRBJ1-2; D is undetermined. Per germline, CDR1 SEHNR and CDR2 FQNEAQ (reference sequence). The CDR3 loop spans 13 amino acids. Trimming removed 1 base at V and 4 bases at J, with 7 bases between. In DNA form, the CDR3 reads TGTGCCAGCAGCTTAGTTAGTTCCTATGGCTACACCTTC. Translating gives CASSLVSSYGYTF.

This chain uses TRBV5-6 with TRBJ1-3, with D maybe TRBD1 (6 bases). The ends were cut back, 1 base at V and 4 bases at J, with 12 bases in the middle. There are 15 residues in the CDR3. Germline V CDR1 and CDR2: SGHDT, YYEEEE. CDR3 protein: CASSLRGGAGNTIYF. The DNA for the CDR3 is TGTGCCAGCAGCTTGCGGGGGGGCGCAGGAAACACCATATATTTT. Supplemented by reference TRBV5-6 and TRBJ1-3, the full variable domain reads DAGVTQSPTHLIKTRGQQVTLRCSPKSGHDTVSWYQQALGQGPQFIFQYYEEEERQRGNFPDRFSGHQFPNYSSELNVNALLLGDSALYLCASSLRGGAGNTIYFGEGSWLTVV.

The CDR3 bases are TGCGCCAGCAGCCATAACTCCTACGAGCAGTACTTC. This codes for CASSHNSYEQYF. This rearrangement joins TRBV4-1 to TRBJ2-7; D not certain. CDR3 size: 12 residues. CDR1 is MGHRA and CDR2 is YSYEKL in the germline V gene. V lost 3 bases and J lost 0, with 3 bases in between.

J is TRBJ1-1 and V is TRBV18; D is unclear. V shed 1 base and J shed 3 bases, with 6 bases lying between them. CDR1 is KGHSH and CDR2 is LQKENI in the germline V gene. The CDR3 consists of 13 residues. DNA of the CDR3: TGTGCCAGCTCACCACGGCAGGACACTGAAGCTTTCTTT. This encodes CASSPRQDTEAFF.

The chain joins TRBV5-4 to TRBJ2-7; D call uncertain. Germline assignment: CDR1 SGHNT and CDR2 YYREEE (reference sequence). This CDR3 spans 15 amino acids. V was cut by 0 bases and J by 4 bases, with 14 bases left in between. CDR3 coding DNA: TGTGCCAGCAGCTTGGAACCGGATCCCTATTACGAGCAGTACTTC. Residues: CASSLEPDPYYEQYF.

This chain links TRBV4-3 with TRBJ1-2, with a tentative D call TRBD1 (6 bases). Trimming took off 1 base at V and 4 bases at J, with 10 bases between the two ends. Germline assignment: CDR1 LGHNA and CDR2 YSLEER. The CDR3 contains 14 residues. CDR3 nucleotide sequence: TGCGCCAGCAGCCAAGTGACAGGAGTCTATGGCTACACCTTC. Translated, it gives CASSQVTGVYGYTF.